One and the same sample provided the 3 T cell receptor beta chains below, sequenced in a study of early T cells in non-severe SARS-CoV-2 infection (dated by TCRdb to about 2021). Library preparation employed 5' RACE. The reads were generated on a NextSeq 500. TCRdb's own reprocessing of the public reads used fastp at Q25 and MiXCR and kept productive beta chains. Under each unique CDR3 protein, matching rows form one entry showing the most common genes and DNA. The sample records nearly 90,000 distinct CDR3 sequences, over 13% of which are singletons. The ten largest account for approximately 7.5% of the sample. Sequencing used whole blood. Source of these receptors: an adult who was a healthcare worker with PCR-confirmed SARS-CoV-2 infection or an uninfected control (not recorded which).

This chain joins TRBV5-5 and TRBJ2-5; 8 bases map to TRBD2. Germline values: CDR1 SGHKS, CDR2 YYEKEE (reference sequence). V shed 1 base, J shed 5 bases, and the junction held 10 bases outside the gene matches. The CDR3 spans 16 residues. The CDR3 protein is CASSLFFSRGGETQYF. The CDR3 nucleotides read TGTGCCAGCAGCTTGTTTTTCAGCCGCGGGGGGGAGACCCAGTACTTC.

This clonotype was counted many times. J is TRBJ2-1 and V is TRBV7-9; TRBD2 matches at 12 bases. Trimming took 8 bases from V and 8 from J; bases not matched to a gene: 10. Germline V CDR1 and CDR2: SEHNR, FQNEAQ (reference sequence). CDR3 length: 15 amino acids. CDR3 region: CASSSTSGRLDEQFF. Written as DNA, the CDR3 is TGTGCCAGCTCGTCGACTAGCGGGAGACTCGATGAGCAGTTCTTC.

This sequence joins TRBV5-5 and TRBJ2-2; a possible D gene is TRBD1 (5 bases). Germline-derived CDR1 and CDR2 are SGHKS and YYEKEE (reference sequence). With 0 bases removed from V and 6 bases from J, the gap between germline ends came to 12 bases. The CDR3 spans 15 residues. The CDR3 loop is CASSLGQGSSGELFF. The CDR3 DNA is TGTGCCAGCAGCTTGGGCCAGGGCAGTTCCGGGGAGCTGTTTTTT.